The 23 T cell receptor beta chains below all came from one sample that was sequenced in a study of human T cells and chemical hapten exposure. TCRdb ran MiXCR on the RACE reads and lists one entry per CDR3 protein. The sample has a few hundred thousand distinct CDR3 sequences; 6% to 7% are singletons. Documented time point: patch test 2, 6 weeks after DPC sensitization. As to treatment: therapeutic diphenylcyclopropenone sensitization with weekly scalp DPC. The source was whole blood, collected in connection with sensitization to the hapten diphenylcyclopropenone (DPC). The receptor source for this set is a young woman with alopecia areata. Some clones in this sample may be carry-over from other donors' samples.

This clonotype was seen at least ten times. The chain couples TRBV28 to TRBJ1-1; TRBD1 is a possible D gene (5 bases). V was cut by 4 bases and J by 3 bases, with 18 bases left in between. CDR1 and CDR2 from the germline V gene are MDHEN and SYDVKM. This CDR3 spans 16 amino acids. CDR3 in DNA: TGTGCCAGCAGTTCCTCCAACGGGGCGAGGGACACTGAAGCTTTCTTT. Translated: CASSSSNGARDTEAFF.

The CDR3 protein is CATSDVNRDIPELAKNIQYF. The CDR3 bases are TGTGCCACCAGTGATGTAAACCGGGACATTCCTGAGCTAGCCAAAAACATTCAGTACTTC. The V and J genes are TRBV24-1 and TRBJ2-4; possibly TRBD1 for D (6 bases). CDR1 is KGHDR, CDR2 SFDVKD, per germline. V lost 3 bases and J lost 0, with 23 bases in between. CDR3 length: 20 amino acids.

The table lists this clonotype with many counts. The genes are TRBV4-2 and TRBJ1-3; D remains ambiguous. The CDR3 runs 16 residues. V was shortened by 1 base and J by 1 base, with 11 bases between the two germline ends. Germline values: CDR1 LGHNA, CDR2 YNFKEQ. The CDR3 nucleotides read TGTGCCAGCAGCCAAGGATTGGCCGGGTCTGGAAACACCATATATTTT. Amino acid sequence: CASSQGLAGSGNTIYF.

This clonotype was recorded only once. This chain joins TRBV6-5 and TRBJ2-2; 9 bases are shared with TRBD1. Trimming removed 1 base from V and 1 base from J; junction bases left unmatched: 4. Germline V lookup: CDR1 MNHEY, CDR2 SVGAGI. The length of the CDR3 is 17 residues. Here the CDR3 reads CASSYYPGQGNTGELFF. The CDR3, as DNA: TGTGCCAGCAGTTACTACCCGGGACAGGGGAACACCGGGGAGCTGTTTTTT.

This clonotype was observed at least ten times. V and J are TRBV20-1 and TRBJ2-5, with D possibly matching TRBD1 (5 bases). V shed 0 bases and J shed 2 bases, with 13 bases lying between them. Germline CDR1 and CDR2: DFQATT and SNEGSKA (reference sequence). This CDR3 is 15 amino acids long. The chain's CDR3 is CSAREPQGSQETQYF. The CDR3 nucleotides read TGCAGTGCTAGAGAGCCCCAGGGCAGTCAAGAGACCCAGTACTTC.

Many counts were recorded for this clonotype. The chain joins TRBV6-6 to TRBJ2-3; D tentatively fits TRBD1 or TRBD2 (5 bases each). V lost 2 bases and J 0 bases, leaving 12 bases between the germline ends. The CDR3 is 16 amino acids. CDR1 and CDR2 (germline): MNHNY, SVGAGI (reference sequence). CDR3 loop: CASSYEGPLSTDTQYF. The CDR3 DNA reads TGTGCCAGCAGTTACGAGGGGCCGCTAAGCACAGATACGCAGTATTTT.

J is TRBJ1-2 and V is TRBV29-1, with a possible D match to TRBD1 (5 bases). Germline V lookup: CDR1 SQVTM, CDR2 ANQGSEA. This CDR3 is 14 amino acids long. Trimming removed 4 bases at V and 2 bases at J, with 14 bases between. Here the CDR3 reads CSVALSGTNYGYTF. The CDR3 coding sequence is TGCAGCGTTGCTTTATCAGGGACCAACTATGGCTACACCTTC. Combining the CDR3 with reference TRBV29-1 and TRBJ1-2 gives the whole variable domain SAVISQKPSRDICQRGTSLTIQCQVDSQVTMMFWYRQQPGQSLTLIATANQGSEATYESGFVIDKFPISRPNLTFSTLTVSNMSPEDSSIYLCSVALSGTNYGYTFGSGTRLTVV.

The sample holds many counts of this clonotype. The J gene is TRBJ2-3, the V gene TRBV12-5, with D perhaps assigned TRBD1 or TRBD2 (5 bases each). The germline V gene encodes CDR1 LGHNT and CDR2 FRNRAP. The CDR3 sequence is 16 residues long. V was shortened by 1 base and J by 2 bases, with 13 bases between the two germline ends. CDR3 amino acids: CASGLDGEGPTDTQYF. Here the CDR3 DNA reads TGTGCTAGTGGTTTGGATGGTGAGGGGCCCACAGATACGCAGTATTTT. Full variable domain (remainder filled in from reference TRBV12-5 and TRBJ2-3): DARVTQTPRHKVTEMGQEVTMRCQPILGHNTVFWYRQTMMQGLELLAYFRNRAPLDDSGMPKDRFSAEMPDATLATLKIQPSEPRDSAVYFCASGLDGEGPTDTQYFGPGTRLTVL.

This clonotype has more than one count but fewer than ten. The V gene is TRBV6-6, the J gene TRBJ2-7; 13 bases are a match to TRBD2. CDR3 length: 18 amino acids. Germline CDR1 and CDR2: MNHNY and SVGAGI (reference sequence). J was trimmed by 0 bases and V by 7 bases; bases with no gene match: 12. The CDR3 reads CASNSRTSGGPSSYEQYF. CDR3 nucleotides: TGTGCCAGCAACTCCCGGACTAGCGGGGGCCCTAGCTCCTACGAGCAGTACTTC.

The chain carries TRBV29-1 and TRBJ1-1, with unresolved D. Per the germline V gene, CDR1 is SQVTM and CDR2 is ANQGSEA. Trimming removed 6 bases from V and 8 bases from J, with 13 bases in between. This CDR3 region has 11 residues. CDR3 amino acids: CSVEGPGEAFF. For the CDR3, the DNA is TGCAGCGTGGAGGGCCCTGGGGAAGCTTTCTTT.

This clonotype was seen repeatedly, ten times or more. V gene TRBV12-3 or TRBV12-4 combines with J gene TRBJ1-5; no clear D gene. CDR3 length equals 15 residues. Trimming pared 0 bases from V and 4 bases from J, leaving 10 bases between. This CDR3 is CASSLALNGNQPQHF. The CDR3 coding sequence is TGTGCCAGCAGTTTAGCGCTGAATGGGAATCAGCCCCAGCATTTT.

The CDR3 region has the DNA TGCAGCGTTGCGCCGGGGCGAGAGTATGGCTACACCTTC. Protein sequence: CSVAPGREYGYTF. V and J are TRBV29-1 and TRBJ1-2; D might be TRBD1 (5 bases). Germline CDR1 SQVTM, CDR2 ANQGSEA. V gave up 4 bases and J gave up 5 bases, with 14 bases separating them. The CDR3 has 13 amino acids.

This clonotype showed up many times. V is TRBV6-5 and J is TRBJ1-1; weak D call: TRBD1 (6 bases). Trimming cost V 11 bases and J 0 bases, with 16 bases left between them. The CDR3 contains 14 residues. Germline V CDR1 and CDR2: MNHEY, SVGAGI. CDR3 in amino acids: CAALRGGLNTEAFF. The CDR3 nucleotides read TGTGCCGCCCTACGGGGGGGCTTGAACACTGAAGCTTTCTTT.

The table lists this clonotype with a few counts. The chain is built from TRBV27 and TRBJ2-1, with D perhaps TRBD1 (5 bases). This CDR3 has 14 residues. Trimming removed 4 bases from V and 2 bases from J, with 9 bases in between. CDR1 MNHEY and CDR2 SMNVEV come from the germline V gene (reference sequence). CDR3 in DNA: TGTGCCAGCAGTTCCCAGACAGCCTACAATGAGCAGTTCTTC. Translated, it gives CASSSQTAYNEQFF.

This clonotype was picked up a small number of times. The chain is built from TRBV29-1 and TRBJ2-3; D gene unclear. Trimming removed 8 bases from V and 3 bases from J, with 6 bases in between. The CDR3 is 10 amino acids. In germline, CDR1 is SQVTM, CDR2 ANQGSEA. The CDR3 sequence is CSPMTDTQYF. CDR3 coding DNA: TGCAGCCCAATGACAGATACGCAGTATTTT.

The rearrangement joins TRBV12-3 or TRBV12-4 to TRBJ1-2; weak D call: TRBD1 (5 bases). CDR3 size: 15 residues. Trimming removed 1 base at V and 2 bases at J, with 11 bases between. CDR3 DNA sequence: TGTGCCAGCAGTTTAGGAATGGGGCGCAACTATGGCTACACCTTC. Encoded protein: CASSLGMGRNYGYTF.

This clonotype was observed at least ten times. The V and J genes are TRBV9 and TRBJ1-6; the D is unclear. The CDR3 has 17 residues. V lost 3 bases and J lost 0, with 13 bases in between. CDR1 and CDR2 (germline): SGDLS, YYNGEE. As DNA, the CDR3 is TGTGCCAGCAGCGAGGGCCCTCTTTTCTCCTATAATTCACCCCTCCACTTT. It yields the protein CASSEGPLFSYNSPLHF.

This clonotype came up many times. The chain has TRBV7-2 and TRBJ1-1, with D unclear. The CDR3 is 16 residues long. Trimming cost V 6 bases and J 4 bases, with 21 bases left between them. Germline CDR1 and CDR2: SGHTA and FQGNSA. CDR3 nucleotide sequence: TGTGCCAGCAGGCCGGGCCGAGTGTTGGAGGCCACTGAAGCTTTCTTT. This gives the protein CASRPGRVLEATEAFF.

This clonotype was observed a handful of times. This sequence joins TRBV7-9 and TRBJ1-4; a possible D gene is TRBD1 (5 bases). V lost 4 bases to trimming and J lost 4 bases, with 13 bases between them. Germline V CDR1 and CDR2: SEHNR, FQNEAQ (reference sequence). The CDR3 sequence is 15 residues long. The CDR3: CASSSQGGDNEKLFF. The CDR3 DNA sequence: TGTGCCAGCAGCTCTCAGGGCGGAGATAATGAAAAACTGTTTTTT.

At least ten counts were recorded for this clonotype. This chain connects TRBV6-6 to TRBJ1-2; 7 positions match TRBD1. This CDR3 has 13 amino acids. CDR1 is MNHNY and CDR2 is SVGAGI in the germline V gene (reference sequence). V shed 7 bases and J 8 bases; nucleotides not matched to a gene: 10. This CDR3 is CASTPQGYGGYTF. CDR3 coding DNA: TGTGCCAGCACCCCACAGGGGTATGGAGGCTACACCTTC.

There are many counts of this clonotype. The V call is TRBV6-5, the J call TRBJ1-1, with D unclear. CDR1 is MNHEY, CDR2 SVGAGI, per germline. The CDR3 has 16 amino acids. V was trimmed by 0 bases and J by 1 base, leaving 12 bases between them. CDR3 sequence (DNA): TGTGCCAGCAGTTACTCGATATCCCCAGCGAACACTGAAGCTTTCTTT. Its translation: CASSYSISPANTEAFF.

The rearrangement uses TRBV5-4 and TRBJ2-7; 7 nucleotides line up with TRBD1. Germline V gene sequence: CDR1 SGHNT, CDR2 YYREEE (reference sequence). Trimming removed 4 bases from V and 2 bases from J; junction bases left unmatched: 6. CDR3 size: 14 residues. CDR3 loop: CASSRDGQAYEQYF. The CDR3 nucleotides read TGTGCCAGCAGCAGAGACGGACAGGCCTACGAGCAGTACTTC.

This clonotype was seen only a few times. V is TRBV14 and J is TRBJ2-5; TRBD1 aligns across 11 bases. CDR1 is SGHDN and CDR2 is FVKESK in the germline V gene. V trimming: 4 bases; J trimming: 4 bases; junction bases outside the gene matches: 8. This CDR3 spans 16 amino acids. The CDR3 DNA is TGTGCCAGCAGCCCATACTCCGGGACAGGGGGAGAGACCCAGTACTTC. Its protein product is CASSPYSGTGGETQYF.